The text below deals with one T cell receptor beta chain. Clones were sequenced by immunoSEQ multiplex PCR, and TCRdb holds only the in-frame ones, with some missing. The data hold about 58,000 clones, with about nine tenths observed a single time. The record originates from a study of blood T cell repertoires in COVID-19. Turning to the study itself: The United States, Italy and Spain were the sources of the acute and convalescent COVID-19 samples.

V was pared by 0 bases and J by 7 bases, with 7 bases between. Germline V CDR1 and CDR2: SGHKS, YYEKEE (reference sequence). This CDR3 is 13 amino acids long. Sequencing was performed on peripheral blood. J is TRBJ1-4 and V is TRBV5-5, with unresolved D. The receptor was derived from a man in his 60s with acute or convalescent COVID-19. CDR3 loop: CASSLDPSEKLFF. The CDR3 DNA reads TGTGCCAGCAGCTTGGATCCCAGTGAAAAACTGTTTTTT. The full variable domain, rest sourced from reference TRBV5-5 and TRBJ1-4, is DAGVTQSPTHLIKTRGQQVTLRCSPISGHKSVSWYQQVLGQGPQFIFQYYEKEERGRGNFPDRFSARQFPNYSSELNVNALLLGDSALYLCASSLDPSEKLFFGSGTQLSVL.